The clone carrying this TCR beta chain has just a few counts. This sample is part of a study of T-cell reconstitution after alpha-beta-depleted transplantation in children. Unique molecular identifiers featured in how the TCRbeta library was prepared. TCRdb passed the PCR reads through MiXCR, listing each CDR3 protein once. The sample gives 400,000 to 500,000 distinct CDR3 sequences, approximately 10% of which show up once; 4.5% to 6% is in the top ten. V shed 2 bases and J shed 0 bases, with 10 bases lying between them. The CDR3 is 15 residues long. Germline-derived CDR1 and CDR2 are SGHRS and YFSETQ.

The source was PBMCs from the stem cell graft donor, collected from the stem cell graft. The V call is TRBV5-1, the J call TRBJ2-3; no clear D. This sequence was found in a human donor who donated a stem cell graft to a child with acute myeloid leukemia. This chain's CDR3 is CASSFRRASTDTQYF. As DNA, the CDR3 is TGCGCCAGCAGCTTTCGAAGAGCTAGCACAGATACGCAGTATTTT.